One and the same sample provided the 30 T cell receptor beta chains below, sequenced in a study of shared clonotypes between healthy human individuals. Assay used: immunoSEQ multiplex PCR; TCRdb lists only in-frame clones, some missing. The sample records about 2 million clones, about 95% being singletons. It was CD45RO-negative cells, positively selected for CCR7, that made up naive CD8 cells, with terminally differentiated effector memory CD45RA+ cells excluded. Sequencing input: naive CD8+ T cells sorted from blood. The receptors here all came from a man aged 18 to 29 in good health.

This chain joins TRBV4-1 and TRBJ1-1; TRBD1 might be the D (5 bases). This CDR3 is 15 amino acids long. The germline CDR1 and CDR2 sequences are MGHRA and YSYEKL. Trimming left V 3 bases short and J 3 bases short, with 14 bases between. Written as DNA, the CDR3 is TGCGCCAGCAGCCATGACCCGGCGGGGGACACTGAAGCTTTCTTT. Translating it yields CASSHDPAGDTEAFF.

The rearrangement links TRBV13 to TRBJ2-5, with 13 bases that match TRBD2. Matching the DNA end better, TRBJ2-7 makes the J call doubtful. The CDR3 covers 14 residues. Germline assignment: CDR1 PRHDT and CDR2 FYEKMQ (reference sequence). CDR3 nucleotide sequence: TGTGCCAGCAGCACTAGCGGGAGGGCCTACGAGCAGTACTTC. It yields the protein CASSTSGRAYEQYF.

This clone was found once. This chain connects TRBV10-2 to TRBJ2-7; 7 positions match TRBD1. The germline CDR1 and CDR2 sequences are WSHSY and SAAADI. The CDR3 covers 13 residues. J gave up 2 bases and V 7 bases, and 5 bases lay outside the gene matches. The CDR3 here is CASTPGQPYEQYF. CDR3 coding DNA: TGCGCCAGCACCCCGGGACAGCCCTACGAGCAGTACTTC.

The gene calls are TRBV7-6 and TRBJ2-2; perhaps TRBD1 as D (6 bases). Germline values: CDR1 SGHVS, CDR2 FNYEAQ. The CDR3 is 16 amino acids. The V gene lost 5 bases and the J gene lost 3 bases, with 16 bases spanning the gap. CDR3 sequence: CASSGSQGLDTGELFF. Written as DNA, the CDR3 is TGTGCCAGCAGCGGTTCACAGGGTCTCGACACCGGGGAGCTGTTTTTT.

The V gene is TRBV27, the J gene TRBJ2-7; TRBD2 agrees at 8 bases. CDR1 is MNHEY, CDR2 SMNVEV, per germline (reference sequence). The CDR3 has 16 residues. V trimming: 0 bases; J trimming: 2 bases; junction bases outside the gene matches: 6. In DNA form, the CDR3 reads TGTGCCAGCAGTTTATCAATGGGACTAGTAGCCTACGAGCAGTACTTC. Translated: CASSLSMGLVAYEQYF.

The chain links TRBV9 to TRBJ2-1, with TRBD2 as a possible D gene (5 bases). The CDR3 contains 14 residues. Trimming removed 4 bases at V and 8 bases at J, with 16 bases between. Germline loops: CDR1 SGDLS, CDR2 YYNGEE. CDR3 sequence (DNA): TGTGCCAGCAGCTCTTGGACTCAGAGCGATGAGCAGTTCTTC. Amino acid sequence: CASSSWTQSDEQFF.

The V gene is TRBV6-6, the J gene TRBJ1-6; D call uncertain. This CDR3 is built from 15 residues. Trimming stripped 5 bases from V and 0 bases from J, with 8 bases between. Looked up from germline, CDR1 is MNHNY and CDR2 is SVGAGI (reference sequence). The CDR3 sequence: CASSQPTSYNSPLHF. The CDR3 DNA is TGTGCCAGCAGTCAACCGACCTCCTATAATTCACCCCTCCACTTT.

This chain uses TRBV4-2 with TRBJ1-3; a weak D match, TRBD1 (5 bases). The ends were cut back, 1 base at V and 2 bases at J, with 6 bases in the middle. Germline V lookup: CDR1 LGHNA, CDR2 YNFKEQ. This CDR3 is built from 14 residues. CDR3 DNA sequence: TGTGCCAGCAGCCAAGGGGGGGCTGGAAACACCATATATTTT. Encoded protein: CASSQGGAGNTIYF.

This clone has a single count. This chain joins TRBV2 and TRBJ2-7; TRBD2 might be the D (5 bases). The V end was cut by 5 bases, the J end by 4 bases, with 9 bases between. CDR1 and CDR2 (germline): SNHLY, FYNNEI. The CDR3 consists of 12 residues. CDR3 sequence: CASSITGYEQYF. The CDR3 nucleotides are TGTGCCAGCAGTATAACGGGGTACGAGCAGTACTTC.

The chain links TRBV27 to TRBJ2-3; 7 positions match TRBD2. The CDR3 length is 16 residues. Per germline, CDR1 MNHEY and CDR2 SMNVEV (reference sequence). The J segment lost 2 bases and the V segment lost 2 bases, leaving 7 bases of the junction unmatched. The CDR3 DNA is TGTGCCAGCAGTTTAGGGGCGGGAGCGCTCACAGATACGCAGTATTTT. Translating it yields CASSLGAGALTDTQYF.

The table lists this clone with a count of one. This specimen includes other DNA sequences encoding the same CDR3. For the CDR3, the DNA is TGTGCCAGCAGTTTAGCCTCCAGCTCCTACGAGCAGTACTTC. Translated, it gives CASSLASSSYEQYF. This chain connects TRBV27 to TRBJ2-7; D not certain. CDR1 is MNHEY, CDR2 SMNVEV, per germline (reference sequence). V shed 2 bases and J shed 0 bases, with 8 bases lying between them. The CDR3 has 14 residues.

The chain has TRBV30 and TRBJ2-3; 7 nucleotides line up with TRBD2. Germline CDR1 GTSNPN, CDR2 SVGIG (reference sequence). After removal of 1 base from V and 2 bases from J, the junction contained 6 bases not matched to a gene. This CDR3 spans 15 amino acids. This chain's CDR3 is CAWSGLADNTDTQYF. CDR3 DNA: TGTGCCTGGAGTGGGCTAGCGGACAACACAGATACGCAGTATTTT.

This chain links TRBV7-6 with TRBJ2-1, with 9 bases matching TRBD2. In germline, CDR1 is SGHVS, CDR2 FNYEAQ. With 3 bases clipped from V and 7 bases from J, the junction kept 7 bases outside the gene matches. The CDR3 contains 15 residues. The CDR3 reads CASSFRLAGRNEQFF. The CDR3 DNA reads TGTGCCAGCAGCTTTCGGCTAGCGGGACGGAATGAGCAGTTCTTC.

This chain joins TRBV6-5 and TRBJ2-1; 8 bases align to TRBD2. The germline gives CDR1 MNHEY, CDR2 SVGAGI. With V trimmed by 0 bases and J by 15 bases, 7 bases remained unmatched. The CDR3 is 13 residues long. The CDR3 reads CASSYSGSGTVFF. The CDR3 DNA reads TGTGCCAGCAGTTACTCCGGTAGCGGGACGGTGTTCTTC.

J is TRBJ2-7 and V is TRBV14; D ambiguous. Deletions cut 1 base from V and 3 bases from J, with 7 bases between. Germline V CDR1 and CDR2: SGHDN, FVKESK. The CDR3 has 13 amino acids. This CDR3 reads CASSQALNYEQYF. For the CDR3, the DNA is TGTGCCAGCAGCCAAGCCCTCAACTACGAGCAGTACTTC.

The V call is TRBV28, the J call TRBJ1-2, with TRBD1 matching 9 bases. After removal of 5 bases from V and 4 bases from J, the junction contained 8 bases not matched to a gene. Germline-derived CDR1 and CDR2 are MDHEN and SYDVKM. The CDR3 totals 15 residues. The CDR3 region has the DNA TGTGCCAGCAGTGGGGAGGGGACAGGGATCTATGGCTACACCTTC. As protein: CASSGEGTGIYGYTF.

This chain connects TRBV10-3 to TRBJ1-2, with TRBD1 matching over 7 bases. Germline lookup yields CDR1 ENHRY and CDR2 SYGVKD. The trim removed 4 bases at V and 0 bases at J, leaving 11 bases unmatched. This CDR3 comprises 17 residues. CDR3 coding DNA: TGTGCCATCAGTGTAATGAGTGGACAGGTAGCTAACTATGGCTACACCTTC. Its protein is CAISVMSGQVANYGYTF.

The chain carries TRBV15 and TRBJ2-4; either TRBD1 or TRBD2 may fit D (5 bases each). The CDR3 is made up of 13 amino acids. Trimming left V 9 bases short and J 16 bases short, with 25 bases between. Germline V gives CDR1 LNHNV, CDR2 YYDKDF (reference sequence). The CDR3 spells CATSSGLGDRDYF. CDR3 sequence (DNA): TGTGCCACTTCCAGCGGACTCGGGGACCGGGACTACTTC.

This chain connects TRBV7-9 to TRBJ1-2; tentatively, D is TRBD1 (6 bases). Trimming took off 1 base at V and 3 bases at J, with 12 bases between the two ends. Looked up from germline, CDR1 is SEHNR and CDR2 is FQNEAQ (reference sequence). The CDR3 is 15 residues long. CDR3: CASSLVSGEDYGYTF. The DNA of the CDR3 is TGTGCCAGCAGCTTAGTTTCAGGGGAGGACTATGGCTACACCTTC.

This clone was seen once. The chain employs TRBV4-1 and TRBJ2-1; no clear D gene. This CDR3 region has 16 residues. The germline V and J ends were trimmed by 0 bases and 5 bases, with 14 bases remaining between them. Germline V CDR1 and CDR2: MGHRA, YSYEKL. CDR3 nucleotides: TGCGCCAGCAGCCAAGATCGGCTGAGTCGGGACAATGAGCAGTTCTTC. Its protein product is CASSQDRLSRDNEQFF.

The chain's CDR3 is CASSSGAVAGETQYF. The DNA for the CDR3 is TGTGCCAGCAGTTCCGGAGCGGTCGCGGGGGAGACCCAGTACTTC. This rearrangement joins TRBV13 to TRBJ2-5; D perhaps matches TRBD2 (6 bases). The CDR3 contains 15 residues. Trimming shortened V by 6 bases and J by 5 bases, and 19 bases separated the two germline ends. The germline gives CDR1 PRHDT, CDR2 FYEKMQ (reference sequence).

The V gene is TRBV30, the J gene TRBJ2-7; weak D call: TRBD1 (5 bases). Germline V gene sequence: CDR1 GTSNPN, CDR2 SVGIG (reference sequence). V was pared by 0 bases and J by 3 bases, with 12 bases between. CDR3 length: 14 amino acids. The CDR3 sequence: CAWSVGAGHYEQYF. CDR3 sequence (DNA): TGTGCCTGGAGTGTAGGGGCAGGACACTACGAGCAGTACTTC.

The chain combines TRBV2 with TRBJ1-5; no firm D call. V was shortened by 0 bases and J by 2 bases, with 11 bases between the two germline ends. This CDR3 contains 16 residues. In germline, CDR1 is SNHLY, CDR2 FYNNEI. CDR3 coding DNA: TGTGCCAGCAGTGAAGCCCCCGGGGAAGGCAATCAGCCCCAGCATTTT. This codes for CASSEAPGEGNQPQHF.

The CDR3 sequence is CASSQIDSPYEQYF. CDR3 in DNA: TGTGCCAGCAGCCAGATAGACAGTCCCTACGAGCAGTACTTC. This chain connects TRBV14 to TRBJ2-7, with D possibly TRBD1 on 5 matching bases. V shed 3 bases and J shed 2 bases, with 11 bases lying between them. CDR3 length equals 14 residues. CDR1 and CDR2 (germline): SGHDN, FVKESK. Full variable domain (missing parts from reference TRBV14 and TRBJ2-7): EAGVTQFPSHSVIEKGQTVTLRCDPISGHDNLYWYRRVMGKEIKFLLHFVKESKQDESGMPNNRFLAERTGGTYSTLKVQPAELEDSGVYFCASSQIDSPYEQYFGPGTRLTVT.

This rearrangement joins TRBV29-1 to TRBJ2-7; D gene ambiguous. Germline CDR1 and CDR2: SQVTM and ANQGSEA. The CDR3 runs to 12 residues. The V end was cut by 7 bases, the J end by 4 bases, with 14 bases between. For the CDR3, the DNA is TGCAGCGCCAAGACACCACCTTACGAGCAGTACTTC. This encodes CSAKTPPYEQYF.

In this sample, this clone turned up once. The rearrangement joins TRBV5-6 to TRBJ2-7; the match to TRBD1 covers 7 bases. The CDR3 has 13 residues. Germline values: CDR1 SGHDT, CDR2 YYEEEE. Unmatched junction bases numbered 4, after V lost 2 bases and J lost 5 bases. In DNA, the CDR3 is TGTGCCAGCAGCTTTGACAGGGCGGACGAGCAGTACTTC. This translates into CASSFDRADEQYF.

This clone was counted between two and nine times. J is TRBJ2-7 and V is TRBV10-1; the D gene is possibly TRBD1 (6 bases). CDR3 length: 14 residues. V lost 4 bases and J lost 7, with 17 bases in between. Germline V CDR1 and CDR2: WNHNN, SYGVQD (reference sequence). CDR3 coding DNA: TGCGCCAGCAGTGTTTACAGGGCGGACGGGGAGCAGTACTTC. Residues: CASSVYRADGEQYF.

The chain uses TRBV6-1 and TRBJ1-3, with no clear D. The V gene lost 1 base and the J gene lost 3 bases, with 16 bases spanning the gap. This CDR3 is built from 17 residues. Germline values: CDR1 MNHNS, CDR2 SASEGT. The CDR3 bases are TGTGCCAGCAGTGAAGAAAGAGGTCTTCAAAATGGAAACACCATATATTTT. Translated, it gives CASSEERGLQNGNTIYF.

The J gene is TRBJ2-3, the V gene TRBV10-2, with D possibly matching TRBD1 (5 bases). Trimming cost V 1 base and J 0 bases, with 8 bases left between them. This CDR3 comprises 15 residues. The germline CDR1 and CDR2 sequences are WSHSY and SAAADI. The CDR3 DNA reads TGCGCCAGCAGTGAGTTTGCAGGGAGCACAGATACGCAGTATTTT. Its translation is CASSEFAGSTDTQYF.

The rearrangement joins TRBV5-1 to TRBJ2-7, with D possibly being TRBD1 or TRBD2 (6 bases each). With 7 bases removed from V and 0 bases from J, the gap between germline ends came to 20 bases. The CDR3 is made up of 16 amino acids. Germline V CDR1 and CDR2: SGHRS, YFSETQ. The CDR3 is CASCDGGGGASYEQYF. In DNA form, the CDR3 reads TGCGCCAGCTGCGACGGGGGCGGCGGGGCCTCCTACGAGCAGTACTTC.